The 17 T cell receptor beta chains in this list originate from one sample, sequenced in a study of T-cell reconstitution after alpha-beta-depleted transplantation in children. Unique molecular identifiers were built into the TCRbeta library. MiXCR, applied by TCRdb to the PCR reads, yields one record per CDR3 protein. The data contain around 490,000 distinct CDR3 sequences, about an eighth of them singletons. The specimen comprised PBMCs, mostly from graft donor cells, sampled 180 days after TCRalphabeta/CD19-depleted stem cell transplant. These receptors originate from a female patient under 10 years old who had a stem cell transplant for aplastic anemia, so the T cells may come from the graft donor.

About this clonotype: Compared with germline, one end of the junction differs, possibly owing to a read error. The CDR3 DNA is TGTGCCAGCAGTGAAGTAGACAGCTTCTACGAGCACTACTTC. Translating gives CASSEVDSFYEHYF. The chain employs TRBV6-1 and TRBJ2-7; perhaps TRBD1 as D (5 bases). This CDR3 is built from 14 residues. CDR1 and CDR2 (germline): MNHNS, SASEGT.

The V call is TRBV20-1, the J call TRBJ1-5, with D unclear. The CDR3 totals 15 residues. The V gene's germline CDR1 is DFQATT and CDR2 SNEGSKA (reference sequence). The germline V and J ends were trimmed by 2 bases and 1 base, with 12 bases remaining between them. In DNA, the CDR3 is TGCAGTGCTAGATGGGCCCGGAGCAGCAATCAGCCCCAGCATTTT. As protein: CSARWARSSNQPQHF.

This clonotype came up a few times. V gene TRBV5-1 combines with J gene TRBJ1-1, with 7 bases that match TRBD1. CDR3 length: 14 residues. CDR1 is SGHRS and CDR2 is YFSETQ in the germline V gene. The trim removed 5 bases at V and 9 bases at J, leaving 13 bases unmatched. Written as DNA, the CDR3 is TGCGCCAGCAGGACTACCGGGACAGCCTTTCAAGCTTTCTTT. Translation: CASRTTGTAFQAFF. The entire variable domain, with the rest obtained from reference TRBV5-1 and TRBJ1-1, is as follows: KAGVTQTPRYLIKTRGQQVTLSCSPISGHRSVSWYQQTPGQGLQFLFEYFSETQRNKGNFPGRFSGRQFSNSRSEMNVSTLELGDSALYLCASRTTGTAFQAFFGQGTRLTVV.

CDR3 DNA sequence: TGTGCCAGCAGTTACTTCCCGGGACAATATGGCTACACCTTC. Protein product: CASSYFPGQYGYTF. The V gene is TRBV6-2 or TRBV6-3, the J gene TRBJ1-2, with D tentatively TRBD1 (6 bases). The germline gives CDR1 MNHEY, CDR2 SVGEGT. Trimming removed 1 base from V and 5 bases from J, with 11 bases in between. CDR3 length: 14 amino acids.

The chain combines TRBV29-1 with TRBJ1-2, with 7 bases fitting TRBD1. The CDR3 consists of 12 residues. The germline V gene has CDR1 SQVTM and CDR2 ANQGSEA. The trim removed 3 bases at V and 7 bases at J, leaving 5 bases unmatched. The CDR3 DNA follows: TGCAGCGTTGAGGAGGGGGCGGGTGGCTACACCTTC. It codes for CSVEEGAGGYTF.

The DNA for the CDR3 is TGTGCCAGCAGTTTATTTATTCAGCGGGACAAGGGTTTAAATCAGCCCCAGCATTTT. Translation gives CASSLFIQRDKGLNQPQHF. The rearrangement uses TRBV28 and TRBJ1-5, with a tentative D call TRBD1 (6 bases). Looked up from germline, CDR1 is MDHEN and CDR2 is SYDVKM. This CDR3 spans 19 amino acids. V gave up 1 base and J gave up 4 bases, with 23 bases separating them.

The chain carries TRBV28 and TRBJ2-1, with 12 bases that match TRBD2. Germline-derived CDR1 and CDR2 are MDHEN and SYDVKM. V shed 3 bases and J 1 base; nucleotides not matched to a gene: 7. The CDR3 covers 18 residues. CDR3 nucleotide sequence: TGTGCCAGCAGTTTCCCTCCCGGACTAGCGGGATCCTACAATGAGCAGTTCTTC. Translation: CASSFPPGLAGSYNEQFF.

This clonotype appeared many times. The V gene is TRBV29-1, the J gene TRBJ2-1, with 9 bases lining up with TRBD2. Germline values: CDR1 SQVTM, CDR2 ANQGSEA. V dropped 3 bases and J dropped 3; count of bases not matched to a gene: 15. This CDR3 region has 18 residues. The CDR3 bases are TGCAGCGTTGACGGACTAGCGAAAGCTCCAGGACACTACAATGAGCAGTTCTTC. Residues: CSVDGLAKAPGHYNEQFF.

This clonotype was picked up a small number of times. The gene calls are TRBV28 and TRBJ1-5; D remains unclear. Germline V gene lookup returns CDR1 MDHEN and CDR2 SYDVKM. This CDR3 region has 14 residues. Trimming shortened V by 9 bases and J by 3 bases, and 15 bases separated the two germline ends. The CDR3 sequence: CASQFSASNQPQHF. CDR3 bases: TGTGCCAGTCAATTCTCGGCATCCAATCAGCCCCAGCATTTT.

This clonotype was detected only a few times. V usage is TRBV28 and J usage is TRBJ1-2; 8 bases are a match to TRBD1. CDR1 is MDHEN and CDR2 is SYDVKM in the germline V gene. V shed 2 bases and J 3 bases; nucleotides not matched to a gene: 8. The CDR3 contains 16 residues. The CDR3 DNA follows: TGTGCCAGCAGTTTACCGAGGACAGGGAAGGACTATGGCTACACCTTC. Protein sequence: CASSLPRTGKDYGYTF.

As to this clonotype: This may come from a read error, since a much larger clone is one base off. This chain connects TRBV10-3 to TRBJ2-7; 9 nucleotides match TRBD1. This CDR3 region has 15 residues. CDR1 is ENHRY, CDR2 SYGVKD, per germline. The J segment lost 3 bases and the V segment lost 4 bases, leaving 7 bases of the junction unmatched. CDR3 sequence reads: CAISAAGQGFYEQYF. For the CDR3, the DNA is TGTGCCATCAGTGCTGCGGGACAGGGCTTCTACGAGCAGTACTTC.

V and J are TRBV4-3 and TRBJ2-7; TRBD2 agrees at 8 bases. Germline V lookup: CDR1 LGHNA, CDR2 YSLEER. The trim removed 0 bases at V and 6 bases at J, leaving 7 bases unmatched. The CDR3 covers 15 residues. The CDR3 DNA sequence: TGCGCCAGCAGCCAAGATGAAGGACTAGCTAGCGAGCAGTACTTC. It specifies CASSQDEGLASEQYF.

The V and J genes are TRBV12-3 or TRBV12-4 and TRBJ2-1, with 7 bases identical to TRBD2. The CDR3 runs 13 residues. The trim removed 6 bases at V and 3 bases at J, leaving 2 bases unmatched. The CDR3 spells CASSGRIYNEQFF. In DNA, the CDR3 is TGTGCCAGCAGCGGGAGGATCTACAATGAGCAGTTCTTC.

This sequence joins TRBV5-6 and TRBJ2-7; either TRBD1 or TRBD2 may supply D (6 bases each). Trimming pared 4 bases from V and 7 bases from J, leaving 21 bases between. There are 15 residues in the CDR3. Germline CDR1 is SGHDT and CDR2 is YYEEEE. The DNA for the CDR3 is TGTGCCAGCAGCCCCTCACAGGGACTTTTGAGGGAGCAGTACTTC. Encoded protein: CASSPSQGLLREQYF.

This clonotype was observed a few times. The gene calls are TRBV2 and TRBJ1-2; D uncertain. This CDR3 contains 12 residues. Germline assignment: CDR1 SNHLY and CDR2 FYNNEI. Trimming left V 6 bases short and J 1 base short, with 6 bases between. The CDR3 DNA reads TGTGCCAGCAGGTTACATAACTATGGCTACACCTTC. It specifies CASRLHNYGYTF.

V usage is TRBV12-3 or TRBV12-4 and J usage is TRBJ1-4; D may be TRBD1 (6 bases). Trimming shortened V by 2 bases and J by 3 bases, and 13 bases separated the two germline ends. The CDR3 extends over 16 amino acids. The CDR3 here is CASSLRNRVPNEKLFF. CDR3 sequence (DNA): TGTGCCAGCAGTTTACGCAACAGGGTGCCTAATGAAAAACTGTTTTTT.

This clonotype was found a few times. The V gene is TRBV7-9, the J gene TRBJ2-2, with TRBD2 matching 7 bases. Germline V CDR1 and CDR2: SEHNR, FQNEAQ (reference sequence). The CDR3 is 15 amino acids. Trimming removed 5 bases from V and 5 bases from J; junction bases left unmatched: 8. The DNA of the CDR3 is TGTGCCAGCAGCGCCACAGGCGGGGGTACCGGGGAGCTGTTTTTT. Translating gives CASSATGGGTGELFF.